Listed here are 27 T cell receptor beta chains from one sample, sequenced in a study of shared clonotypes between healthy human individuals. Here immunoSEQ multiplex PCR was the method, and the copy in TCRdb shows in-frame clones only, minus some. Counted here are about 1.5 million clones, 95% to 99% occurring once; the ten biggest clones make up roughly 0.42%. The sequenced sample consisted of naive CD4+ T cells sorted from blood. The subset: CD45RA+ positively selected. The origin of the receptors is a man between 25 and 39 years old in good health.

V usage is TRBV2 and J usage is TRBJ1-1; TRBD1 agrees at 8 bases. This CDR3 region has 13 residues. Germline V gives CDR1 SNHLY, CDR2 FYNNEI. Losses at the gene ends were 6 bases for V and 5 bases for J; bases not matched to a gene: 5. CDR3 DNA sequence: TGTGCCAGCAGCGACGGACAGGGAACTGAAGCTTTCTTT. This sequence encodes CASSDGQGTEAFF.

V usage is TRBV23-1 and J usage is TRBJ2-7; 9 positions match TRBD1. TRBV23-1 is reported as an ORF; its role is uncertain. V gave up 0 bases and J gave up 3 bases; unmatched junction bases: 6. This CDR3 comprises 16 residues. This chain's CDR3 is CASSQSNGTGIYEQYF. In nucleotides, the CDR3 is TGCGCCAGCAGTCAATCGAATGGGACAGGGATCTACGAGCAGTACTTC.

The chain has TRBV7-2 and TRBJ1-5; D is unclear. V lost 5 bases and J 7 bases, leaving 15 bases between the germline ends. CDR3 length: 14 residues. Germline loops: CDR1 SGHTA, CDR2 FQGNSA. The CDR3 loop reads CASSLAPVNQPQHF. The CDR3 nucleotides are TGTGCCAGCAGCCTCGCCCCCGTCAACCAGCCCCAGCATTTT.

The table lists this clone with a count of one. The chain carries TRBV27 and TRBJ2-1, with 9 positions matching TRBD2. Germline V gene data show CDR1 as MNHEY and CDR2 as SMNVEV (reference sequence). This CDR3 is built from 20 residues. V lost 8 bases to trimming and J lost 8 bases; unmatched junction nucleotides: 28. The CDR3 region has the DNA TGTGCCAGCTCCCAGAAGTTTCGACCGATTAGCGGGAGTCCGGTCGATGAGCAGTTCTTC. Residues: CASSQKFRPISGSPVDEQFF.

This clone was recorded only once. This rearrangement joins TRBV9 to TRBJ2-7; 11 nucleotides line up with TRBD2. This CDR3 has 16 residues. Germline V lookup: CDR1 SGDLS, CDR2 YYNGEE. V gave up 0 bases and J gave up 6 bases; unmatched junction bases: 8. CDR3 in DNA: TGTGCCAGCAGCGTAGCCCCCCGACTAGCGGGAAGCGAGCAGTACTTC. Its translation: CASSVAPRLAGSEQYF. Supplemented by reference TRBV9 and TRBJ2-7, the full variable domain reads DSGVTQTPKHLITATGQRVTLRCSPRSGDLSVYWYQQSLDQGLQFLIQYYNGEERAKGNILERFSAQQFPDLHSELNLSSLELGDSALYFCASSVAPRLAGSEQYFGPGTRLTVT.

V and J are TRBV6-1 and TRBJ2-7, with D tentatively TRBD1 (6 bases). The CDR3 totals 13 residues. Germline V lookup: CDR1 MNHNS, CDR2 SASEGT. The V and J ends lost 8 bases and 2 bases respectively, with 13 bases between them. The CDR3 here is CASLRGYPYEQYF. The DNA of the CDR3 is TGTGCCAGCTTAAGGGGGTATCCCTACGAGCAGTACTTC.

V gene TRBV7-9 combines with J gene TRBJ2-1; D gene unclear. The CDR3 is made up of 12 amino acids. The germline CDR1 and CDR2 sequences are SEHNR and FQNEAQ (reference sequence). Trimming left V 2 bases short and J 10 bases short, with 9 bases between. CDR3 sequence: CASSLISEEQFF. DNA for the CDR3: TGTGCCAGCAGCTTAATCAGTGAGGAGCAGTTCTTC. The whole variable domain, filled in from reference TRBV7-9 and TRBJ2-1, reads DTGVSQNPRHKITKRGQNVTFRCDPISEHNRLYWYRQTLGQGPEFLTYFQNEAQLEKSRLLSDRFSAERPKGSFSTLEIQRTEQGDSAMYLCASSLISEEQFFGPGTRLTVL.

Notes on this clone: Other DNA sequences from this sample encode an identical CDR3 as well. This chain links TRBV25-1 with TRBJ2-7; D possibly corresponds to TRBD2 (6 bases). The germline V gene encodes CDR1 MGHDK and CDR2 SYGVNS. Trimming shortened V by 4 bases and J by 3 bases, and 7 bases separated the two germline ends. CDR3 length: 12 residues. The DNA of the CDR3 is TGTGCCAGCAGTGGCGGGGTCTACGAGCAGTACTTC. Amino acids: CASSGGVYEQYF.

This chain links TRBV28 with TRBJ2-3; D gene unclear. CDR1 is MDHEN, CDR2 SYDVKM, per germline. CDR3 length: 13 residues. V was cut by 3 bases and J by 4 bases, with 8 bases left in between. The CDR3 nucleotides are TGTGCCAGCAGTTTCCTTTCTCCAGATACGCAGTATTTT. Translation: CASSFLSPDTQYF.

This clone was detected once. The chain carries TRBV18 and TRBJ2-1, with TRBD2 as a possible D gene (6 bases). Germline loops: CDR1 KGHSH, CDR2 LQKENI. Trimming cost V 3 bases and J 2 bases, with 11 bases left between them. There are 15 residues in the CDR3. The CDR3 sequence is CASSPSSATYNEQFF. The DNA for the CDR3 is TGTGCCAGCTCACCTTCTAGCGCTACCTACAATGAGCAGTTCTTC.

This chain joins TRBV5-1 and TRBJ2-2; 14 bases align to TRBD2. The junction had 1 base not matched to a gene; V was cut back by 0 bases and J by 6 bases. Germline loops: CDR1 SGHRS, CDR2 YFSETQ. The CDR3 spans 16 residues. CDR3 sequence: CASSLGTSGRSGELFF. DNA for the CDR3: TGCGCCAGCAGCTTGGGGACTAGCGGGAGGTCCGGGGAGCTGTTTTTT.

The chain uses TRBV6-5 and TRBJ2-1; 11 bases agree with TRBD1. Trimming at V came to 6 bases and at J to 4 bases, leaving 2 bases not matched to a gene. This CDR3 spans 14 amino acids. The germline V gene has CDR1 MNHEY and CDR2 SVGAGI. In DNA, the CDR3 is TGTGCCAGCAGGGGACAGGGGGGGTACAATGAGCAGTTCTTC. Its protein is CASRGQGGYNEQFF.

The genes are TRBV5-1 and TRBJ1-2; D might be TRBD1 (5 bases). From germline, CDR1 is SGHRS and CDR2 YFSETQ. Trimming cost V 4 bases and J 0 bases, with 16 bases left between them. The CDR3 consists of 16 residues. DNA of the CDR3: TGCGCCAGCAGCCCACACAGACAGTCACCTAACTATGGCTACACCTTC. It codes for CASSPHRQSPNYGYTF.

The rearrangement links TRBV28 to TRBJ1-1, with D uncertain. This CDR3 is built from 12 residues. V lost 3 bases to trimming and J lost 8 bases, with 10 bases between them. Germline V gene lookup returns CDR1 MDHEN and CDR2 SYDVKM. CDR3 amino acids: CASSLATGEAFF. The CDR3, as DNA: TGTGCCAGCAGTTTGGCGACGGGGGAAGCTTTCTTT.

Worth noting for this clone: At the DNA level, this CDR3 is encoded by other sequences in the same sample as well. The chain uses TRBV5-1 and TRBJ2-7; TRBD2 agrees at 10 bases. CDR3 length: 15 amino acids. CDR1 and CDR2 (germline): SGHRS, YFSETQ. Losses at the gene ends were 4 bases for V and 0 bases for J; bases not matched to a gene: 4. CDR3 protein: CASSLGTSVSYEQYF. DNA of the CDR3: TGCGCCAGCAGCCTCGGGACTAGCGTCTCCTACGAGCAGTACTTC. The full variable domain, with the rest looked up from reference TRBV5-1 and TRBJ2-7, is KAGVTQTPRYLIKTRGQQVTLSCSPISGHRSVSWYQQTPGQGLQFLFEYFSETQRNKGNFPGRFSGRQFSNSRSEMNVSTLELGDSALYLCASSLGTSVSYEQYFGPGTRLTVT.

J is TRBJ2-1 and V is TRBV7-9; 12 bases map to TRBD2. Germline CDR1 reads SEHNR; CDR2 reads FQNEAQ (reference sequence). With V trimmed by 3 bases and J by 8 bases, 5 bases remained unmatched. The CDR3 sequence is 15 residues long. The CDR3 nucleotides are TGTGCCAGCAGCTTTAAGACTAGCGGGAGCCATGAGCAGTTCTTC. Its protein product is CASSFKTSGSHEQFF.

The CDR3 reads CASSLVHFTYEQYF. The DNA of the CDR3 is TGTGCCAGCAGCTTAGTACACTTCACCTACGAGCAGTACTTC. V is TRBV7-2 and J is TRBJ2-7; D call uncertain. The germline V and J ends were trimmed by 1 base and 2 bases, with 9 bases remaining between them. Germline CDR1 reads SGHTA; CDR2 reads FQGNSA. The CDR3 consists of 14 residues.

The rearrangement joins TRBV10-1 to TRBJ2-7, with D unresolved. CDR3 length: 13 residues. Looked up from germline, CDR1 is WNHNN and CDR2 is SYGVQD (reference sequence). Trimming stripped 2 bases from V and 1 base from J, with 6 bases between. The CDR3 region is CASSEGSSYEQYF. DNA for the CDR3: TGCGCCAGCAGTGAGGGTAGTTCCTACGAGCAGTACTTC.

The chain has TRBV23-1 and TRBJ1-1; D ambiguous. TRBV23-1 counts as an open reading frame of uncertain function. This CDR3 has 15 amino acids. The V end was cut by 3 bases, the J end by 2 bases, with 13 bases between. CDR3 nucleotides: TGCGCCAGCAGTCAGCTCAACAGACCCAACACTGAAGCTTTCTTT. Residues: CASSQLNRPNTEAFF.

V gene TRBV30 combines with J gene TRBJ1-4, with D unresolved. This CDR3 has 13 residues. Deletions cut 5 bases from V and 5 bases from J, with 12 bases between. Germline assignment: CDR1 GTSNPN and CDR2 SVGIG (reference sequence). CDR3 bases: TGTGCCTGGTGGTCCCCGGCCAATGAAAAACTGTTTTTT. Encoded protein: CAWWSPANEKLFF. Full variable domain (outside the CDR3, taken from reference TRBV30 and TRBJ1-4): SQTIHQWPATLVQPVGSPLSLECTVEGTSNPNLYWYRQAAGRGLQLLFYSVGIGQISSEVPQNLSASRPQDRQFILSSKKLLLSDSGFYLCAWWSPANEKLFFGSGTQLSVL.

The genes are TRBV30 and TRBJ2-1; TRBD1 might be the D (6 bases). Germline V lookup: CDR1 GTSNPN, CDR2 SVGIG (reference sequence). V lost 3 bases to trimming and J lost 4 bases, with 22 bases between them. CDR3 length: 17 amino acids. CDR3 sequence (DNA): TGTGCCTGGAGCGCCCCCCCCGGGACACCTAGGTACAATGAGCAGTTCTTC. It yields the protein CAWSAPPGTPRYNEQFF.

CDR3 sequence (DNA): TGTGCCAGCAGCCTAGGAATCAGGGGATCGGACTACGAGCAGTACTTC. This encodes CASSLGIRGSDYEQYF. The chain has TRBV7-8 and TRBJ2-7, with TRBD1 as a possible D gene (6 bases). The V gene lost 5 bases and the J gene lost 3 bases, with 20 bases spanning the gap. The CDR3 spans 16 residues. Germline-derived CDR1 and CDR2 are SGHVS and FQNEAQ.

V and J are TRBV28 and TRBJ1-2; TRBD1 matches 7 bases. V was clipped by 3 bases and J by 3 bases; unmatched bases: 13. The CDR3 spans 17 residues. Germline V lookup: CDR1 MDHEN, CDR2 SYDVKM. CDR3 protein: CASSLELVRDSHYGYTF. The CDR3 coding sequence is TGTGCCAGCAGTTTGGAATTAGTCCGGGACAGCCACTATGGCTACACCTTC.

As concerns this clone: Other nucleotide sequences in the sample specify the same CDR3. The J gene is TRBJ2-2, the V gene TRBV5-1; TRBD1 agrees at 9 bases. The CDR3 consists of 15 residues. V lost 4 bases to trimming and J lost 3 bases; unmatched junction nucleotides: 4. Germline CDR1 is SGHRS and CDR2 is YFSETQ. The chain's CDR3 is CASSLGQGDTGELFF. CDR3 DNA: TGCGCCAGCAGCCTGGGACAGGGAGACACCGGGGAGCTGTTTTTT.

This clone was recorded only once. This chain uses TRBV5-1 with TRBJ2-7; 7 positions agree with TRBD1. The germline V gene encodes CDR1 SGHRS and CDR2 YFSETQ. With 4 bases clipped from V and 6 bases from J, the junction kept 22 bases outside the gene matches. This CDR3 region has 18 residues. The CDR3, as DNA: TGCGCCAGCAGCCTCGGACAGGTTTTGACAGTGAAGGCAGGCGAGCAGTACTTC. This sequence encodes CASSLGQVLTVKAGEQYF.

The chain joins TRBV7-8 to TRBJ2-7; perhaps TRBD1 as D (5 bases). CDR1 and CDR2 (germline): SGHVS, FQNEAQ. V lost 4 bases and J lost 4, with 8 bases in between. There are 12 residues in the CDR3. CDR3 sequence: CASSSQVYEQYF. CDR3 bases: TGTGCCAGCAGCTCACAGGTATACGAGCAGTACTTC.

This sequence joins TRBV6-6 and TRBJ1-2; D unclear. In germline, CDR1 is MNHNY, CDR2 SVGAGI (reference sequence). The CDR3 runs 12 residues. V was trimmed by 5 bases and J by 2 bases, leaving 6 bases between them. In DNA, the CDR3 is TGTGCCAGCAGTCCCGCGAACTATGGCTACACCTTC. It is translated as CASSPANYGYTF.